This T cell receptor (beta chain) was profiled in a study of blood T cell repertoires in COVID-19. Unmatched junction bases numbered 12, after V lost 6 bases and J lost 7 bases. The germline CDR1 and CDR2 sequences are LNHDA and SQIVND (reference sequence). The length of the CDR3 is 16 residues. Only in-frame clones appear in the TCRdb table, and some are missing; sequencing was by immunoSEQ multiplex PCR. Of over 200,000 clones in the sample, around nine tenths are singletons; the top ten hold over 0.75%. The TCR was taken from a man aged 55-75 years with COVID-19, enrolled during active disease. The chain is built from TRBV19 and TRBJ2-1, with 10 nucleotides matching TRBD2. The material sequenced was peripheral blood. The CDR3 loop reads CASSLGASGSWNEQFF. CDR3 nucleotides: TGTGCCAGTAGCCTCGGGGCTAGCGGGAGTTGGAATGAGCAGTTCTTC. Filled out from reference TRBV19 and TRBJ2-1, the complete variable domain reads DGGITQSPKYLFRKEGQNVTLSCEQNLNHDAMYWYRQDPGQGLRLIYYSQIVNDFQKGDIAEGYSVSREKKESFPLTVTSAQKNPTAFYLCASSLGASGSWNEQFFGPGTRLTVL.